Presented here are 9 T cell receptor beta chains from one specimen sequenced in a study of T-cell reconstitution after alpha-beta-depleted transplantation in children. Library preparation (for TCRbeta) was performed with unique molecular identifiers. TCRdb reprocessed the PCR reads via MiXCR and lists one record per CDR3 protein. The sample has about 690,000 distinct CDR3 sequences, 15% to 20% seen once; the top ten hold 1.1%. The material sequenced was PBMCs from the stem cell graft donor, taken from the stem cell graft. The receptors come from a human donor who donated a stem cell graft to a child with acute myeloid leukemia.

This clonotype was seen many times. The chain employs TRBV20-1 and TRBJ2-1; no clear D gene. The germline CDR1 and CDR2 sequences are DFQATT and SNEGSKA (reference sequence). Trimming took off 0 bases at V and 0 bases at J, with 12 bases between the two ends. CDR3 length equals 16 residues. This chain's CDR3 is CSARDERASSYNEQFF. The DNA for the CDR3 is TGCAGTGCTAGAGATGAAAGGGCGAGCTCCTACAATGAGCAGTTCTTC.

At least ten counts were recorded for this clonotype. The CDR3 nucleotides are TGTGCCAGCAGGCCCCAGGGGGTTGTCTCCTACGAGCAGTACTTC. Protein: CASRPQGVVSYEQYF. The chain combines TRBV7-9 with TRBJ2-7; 7 positions match TRBD1. Germline V CDR1 and CDR2: SEHNR, FQNEAQ (reference sequence). The CDR3 totals 15 residues. The ends lost 6 bases at V and 0 bases at J; junction bases unmatched: 8.

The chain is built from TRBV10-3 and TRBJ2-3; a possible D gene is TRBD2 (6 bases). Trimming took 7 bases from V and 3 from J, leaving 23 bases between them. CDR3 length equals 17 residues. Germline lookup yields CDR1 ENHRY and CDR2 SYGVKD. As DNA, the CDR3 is TGTGCCATCAAGATGGGCGGGACCGGACCGCAAACAGATACGCAGTATTTT. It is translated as CAIKMGGTGPQTDTQYF.

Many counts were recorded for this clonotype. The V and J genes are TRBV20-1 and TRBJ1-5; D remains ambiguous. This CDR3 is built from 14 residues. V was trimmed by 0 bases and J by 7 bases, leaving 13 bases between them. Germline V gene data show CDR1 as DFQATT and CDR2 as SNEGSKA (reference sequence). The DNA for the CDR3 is TGCAGTGCTAGAGATACAGAGGGTGGCCAGCCCCAGCATTTT. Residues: CSARDTEGGQPQHF.

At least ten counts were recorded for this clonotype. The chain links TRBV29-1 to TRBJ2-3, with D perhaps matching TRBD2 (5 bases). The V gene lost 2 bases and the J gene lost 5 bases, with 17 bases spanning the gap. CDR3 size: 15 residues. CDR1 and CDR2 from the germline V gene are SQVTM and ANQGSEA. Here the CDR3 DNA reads TGCAGCGTTGAACTTGGAGGCGGACGGGTAGATACGCAGTATTTT. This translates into CSVELGGGRVDTQYF.

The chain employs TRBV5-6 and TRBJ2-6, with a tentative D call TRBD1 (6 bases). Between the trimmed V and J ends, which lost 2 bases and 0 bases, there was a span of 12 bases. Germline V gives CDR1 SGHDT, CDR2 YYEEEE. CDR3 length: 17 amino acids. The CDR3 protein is CASSLRQVSSGANVLTF. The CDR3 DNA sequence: TGTGCCAGCAGCTTACGACAGGTTAGCTCTGGGGCCAACGTCCTGACTTTC.

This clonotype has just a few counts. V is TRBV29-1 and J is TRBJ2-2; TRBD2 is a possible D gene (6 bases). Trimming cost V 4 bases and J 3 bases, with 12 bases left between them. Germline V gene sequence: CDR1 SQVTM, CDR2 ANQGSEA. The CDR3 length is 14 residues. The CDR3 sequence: CSVAGGIYTGELFF. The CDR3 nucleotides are TGCAGCGTTGCCGGAGGGATATACACCGGGGAGCTGTTTTTT.

In DNA form, the CDR3 reads TGTGCCATTCCCGGGACTAGCATGAAGGCGAACACCGGGGAGCTGTTTTTT. This gives the protein CAIPGTSMKANTGELFF. V gene TRBV10-3 combines with J gene TRBJ2-2; the match to TRBD2 covers 9 bases. Looked up from germline, CDR1 is ENHRY and CDR2 is SYGVKD. V shed 9 bases and J 0 bases; nucleotides not matched to a gene: 11. The CDR3 is 17 amino acids.

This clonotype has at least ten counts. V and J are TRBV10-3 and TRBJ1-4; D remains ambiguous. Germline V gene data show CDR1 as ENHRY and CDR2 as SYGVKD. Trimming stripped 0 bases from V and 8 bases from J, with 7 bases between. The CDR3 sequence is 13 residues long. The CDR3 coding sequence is TGTGCCATCAGTGAGTCGTTCGAGGAAAAACTGTTTTTT. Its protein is CAISESFEEKLFF.